This record looks at one T cell receptor beta chain sequence and its context. This sample is drawn from a study of T-cell reconstitution after alpha-beta-depleted transplantation in children. Preparation of the TCRbeta library was carried out with unique molecular identifiers. In TCRdb, the PCR reads were re-called with MiXCR into one record per CDR3 protein. The profile shows fewer than 400,000 distinct CDR3 sequences, 20% of them singletons. V shed 0 bases and J shed 5 bases, with 10 bases lying between them. The CDR3 sequence is 14 residues long. CDR1 is SGHRS, CDR2 YFSETQ, per germline. This chain joins TRBV5-1 and TRBJ2-3; no clear D gene. This TCR was recovered from a human donor who donated a stem cell graft to a child with acute myeloid leukemia. The source material was PBMCs from the stem cell graft donor, sampled from the stem cell graft. CDR3 in amino acids: CASSLALTEDTQYF. CDR3 bases: TGCGCCAGCAGCTTGGCGCTTACCGAAGATACGCAGTATTTT.